A selection of T cell receptor beta chains follows, all from one sample in a study of blood T cells in healthy people across ages. TCRdb reprocessed the 5' RACE reads with MiXCR, giving one entry per CDR3 protein. The repertoire has 2 million or so distinct CDR3 sequences, about 50% of them found once; the top ten carry around 2.1%. The sequenced sample was blood. The source of these receptors is a woman in her 40s in good health. Both conserved end residues are part of each CDR3. D genes are given only for firm matches. Rows give clone size only sometimes, using once, few, many, or a class for an expanded clone.

CDR3aa,CDR3nt,d_gene,len,v_gene,j_gene,abundance
CSARAFKTSGGRGFTDTQYF,TGCAGTGCTAGAGCCTTCAAAACTAGCGGGGGCCGGGGTTTCACAGATACGCAGTATTTT,TRBD2,20,TRBV20-1,TRBJ2-3,once
CASSGQGSLGTFGEQYF,TGTGCCAGCAGCGGCCAAGGGAGTTTGGGAACTTTTGGTGAGCAGTACTTC,-,17,TRBV9,TRBJ2-7,-
CASSPAGQGDSPLHF,TGTGCCAGCAGCCCAGCGGGACAGGGGGATTCACCCCTCCACTTT,TRBD1,15,TRBV7-2,TRBJ1-6,-
CASSPTSGLADEQYF,TGTGCCAGCTCACCTACTTCGGGACTAGCCGACGAGCAGTACTTC,TRBD2,15,TRBV18,TRBJ2-7,-
CASSQDGTGLLDNEQFF,TGCGCCAGCAGCCAAGATGGGACAGGGTTGCTCGACAATGAGCAGTTCTTC,TRBD1,17,TRBV4-3,TRBJ2-1,few
CASSIDIRGEQYF,TGTGCCAGCAGCATCGACATCCGTGGTGAGCAGTACTTC,-,13,TRBV7-2,TRBJ2-4,few
CASSQGDRLYGYTF,TGCGCCAGCAGCCAGGGAGACAGGCTCTATGGCTACACCTTC,-,14,TRBV4-3,TRBJ1-2,few
CASSRLTSGYTF,TGTGCCAGCAGCCGTCTGACTTCTGGCTACACCTTC,-,12,TRBV16,TRBJ1-2,-
CASSQDKAGGFYYEQYF,TGTGCCAGCAGCCAAGATAAAGCGGGGGGGTTTTACTACGAGCAGTACTTC,TRBD2,17,TRBV3-1,TRBJ2-7,-
CASSSGPLGDEQFF,TGTGCCAGCAGCTCGGGGCCCTTAGGCGATGAGCAGTTCTTC,-,14,TRBV5-6,TRBJ2-1,few
CASSPRHPGNEQFF,TGTGCCAGCAGCCCAAGACACCCGGGCAATGAGCAGTTCTTC,-,14,TRBV7-2,TRBJ2-1,-
CASSDGVRIQETQYF,TGTGCCAGCAGCGATGGTGTGAGAATCCAAGAGACCCAGTACTTC,-,15,TRBV7-2,TRBJ2-5,many
CATLGSGTGTPKNYGYTF,TGTGCCACCCTTGGGTCGGGAACCGGGACCCCTAAAAACTATGGCTACACCTTC,-,18,TRBV6-1,TRBJ1-2,-
CASSFFWGKGGGRGETQYF,TGTGCCAGCAGCTTCTTTTGGGGAAAAGGGGGGGGTCGGGGAGAGACCCAGTACTTC,-,19,TRBV7-6,TRBJ2-5,-
CASSGAGASTDTQYF,TGTGCCAGCAGCGGAGCGGGGGCTTCCACAGATACGCAGTATTTT,TRBD2,15,TRBV9,TRBJ2-3,-
CASSLGEDRGYEQYF,TGTGCCAGCAGCTTAGGAGAGGACAGGGGATACGAGCAGTACTTC,TRBD1,15,TRBV7-3,TRBJ2-7,-
CASSSRLAPDTQYF,TGTGCCAGCAGCTCTAGACTTGCTCCGGATACGCAGTATTTT,-,14,TRBV11-3,TRBJ2-3,once
CATGTYDSYEQYF,TGTGCCACTGGGACGTACGACTCCTACGAGCAGTACTTC,-,13,TRBV21-1,TRBJ2-7,once
CASSYRPGVPDTQYF,TGTGCCAGCAGTTACCGCCCGGGGGTCCCAGATACGCAGTATTTT,-,15,TRBV6-5,TRBJ2-3,-
CASSWRLGPKETQYF,TGCGCCAGCAGCTGGAGGTTAGGACCCAAAGAGACCCAGTACTTC,-,15,TRBV5-1,TRBJ2-5,-
CASSYGSRRDADTQYF,TGTGCCAGCAGTTACGGGTCTAGACGGGACGCAGATACGCAGTATTTT,-,16,TRBV6-5,TRBJ2-3,-
CASSLRLKPNYGYTF,TGTGCCAGCAGTTTACGCCTAAAGCCAAACTATGGCTACACCTTC,-,15,TRBV28,TRBJ1-2,-
CASSHNWTGGLSNEKLFF,TGTGCCAGCAGCCATAACTGGACAGGGGGGCTTTCGAATGAAAAACTGTTTTTT,TRBD1,18,TRBV7-9,TRBJ1-4,-
CATSRGGFGSDEQYF,TGTGCCACCAGCAGAGGAGGGTTCGGATCGGACGAGCAGTACTTC,-,15,TRBV15,TRBJ2-7,-
CASSPRPQETQYF,TGTGCCAGCTCCCCTCGGCCCCAAGAGACCCAGTACTTC,-,13,TRBV18,TRBJ2-5,few
CASLSGSYEQYF,TGTGCCAGCCTTTCCGGGTCCTACGAGCAGTACTTC,-,12,TRBV12-3/TRBV12-4,TRBJ2-7,-
CSAIGTSNYGYTF,TGCAGTGCGATCGGGACGTCTAACTATGGCTACACCTTC,-,13,TRBV20-1,TRBJ1-2,few
CASSSDGRWRTGELFF,TGTGCCAGCAGTTCGGACGGACGTTGGAGAACCGGGGAGCTGTTTTTT,-,16,TRBV6-5,TRBJ2-2,-
CASGPRREGGGTDTQYF,TGTGCCAGCGGCCCTCGAAGAGAGGGGGGCGGAACAGATACGCAGTATTTT,-,17,TRBV28,TRBJ2-3,-
CASSPQGGRDSYNEQFF,TGTGCCAGCAGCCCGCAAGGGGGAAGGGACTCCTACAATGAGCAGTTCTTC,-,17,TRBV7-2,TRBJ2-1,-
CASSFFLRDRVGTDTQYF,TGCGCCAGCAGCTTCTTTTTACGGGACAGGGTTGGCACAGATACGCAGTATTTT,TRBD1,18,TRBV4-3,TRBJ2-3,-
CSVQYRGATDTQYF,TGCAGTGTTCAATATAGGGGGGCCACAGATACGCAGTATTTT,-,14,TRBV20-1,TRBJ2-3,few
CASSFGIPGSYEQYF,TGTGCCAGCAGTTTCGGGATTCCAGGTTCCTACGAGCAGTACTTC,-,15,TRBV28,TRBJ2-7,few
CASSSQGQGRNEQFF,TGCGCCAGCAGCTCCCAGGGACAGGGACGGAATGAGCAGTTCTTC,TRBD1,15,TRBV5-1,TRBJ2-1,few
CASSLAGGEMETQYF,TGTGCCAGCAGCTTAGCTGGAGGGGAGATGGAGACCCAGTACTTC,-,15,TRBV7-2,TRBJ2-5,few
CASSSMRQDTDTQYF,TGTGCCAGCAGTTCGATGCGACAAGACACAGATACGCAGTATTTT,-,15,TRBV6-2/TRBV6-3,TRBJ2-3,-
CASSLGDPGSYEQYF,TGTGCCAGCAGTCTCGGGGACCCCGGCTCCTACGAGCAGTACTTC,-,15,TRBV6-2/TRBV6-3,TRBJ2-7,-
CASSFPTGIVREAFF,TGTGCCAGCAGTTTCCCGACAGGGATCGTACGTGAAGCTTTCTTT,TRBD1,15,TRBV6-2/TRBV6-3,TRBJ1-1,-
CASSYRPYGYTF,TGTGCCAGCAGTTACCGGCCCTATGGCTACACCTTC,-,12,TRBV6-2/TRBV6-3,TRBJ1-2,-
CASSEYNSLRNEQFF,TGTGCCAGCAGTGAATATAACAGCCTCCGCAATGAGCAGTTCTTC,-,15,TRBV25-1,TRBJ2-1,few
CAHQGRAGANVLTF,TGTGCCCATCAAGGCAGGGCTGGGGCCAACGTCCTGACTTTC,-,14,TRBV7-9,TRBJ2-6,-
CASSSPQGGDRLNLLRPKNYEQYF,TGTGCCAGCAGTTCCCCCCAAGGGGGGGACAGGTTAAACCTTCTTAGGCCTAAAAACTACGAGCAGTACTTC,-,24,TRBV28,TRBJ2-7,few